This TCR beta chain was captured in a study of T cell repertoires in cytomegalovirus infection. Study-wide background: CMV epitopes that were recently identified and HLA-C-restricted were used alongside well-studied HLA-B-restricted ones. The public TCR beta signatures pointed to both CMV infection and matching HLA type. Broader study findings: Public TCR beta family frequency separated CMV-and-HLA carriers, including in an independent cohort.

Per germline, CDR1 SGHTA and CDR2 FQGNSA. V gave up 5 bases and J gave up 1 base; unmatched junction bases: 7. This CDR3 is built from 15 residues. This clonotype was seen only a few times. Its antigen is not known. TCRdb re-derived calls from the reads in MiXCR, one entry per CDR3 protein. The sample lists fewer than 350,000 distinct CDR3 sequences, about 27% occurring once. The sample in question was cultured PBMCs, obtained from culture after CMV antigen stimulation. The chain links TRBV7-2 to TRBJ2-5; 7 bases match TRBD1. This TCR was recovered from a human donor in good health (CMV status not recorded). Some clones in this sample may be carry-over from other donors' samples. The CDR3 DNA follows: TGTGCCAGCAGCCGAGCCGGGACAGTCCAAGAGACCCAGTACTTC. Amino acids: CASSRAGTVQETQYF.